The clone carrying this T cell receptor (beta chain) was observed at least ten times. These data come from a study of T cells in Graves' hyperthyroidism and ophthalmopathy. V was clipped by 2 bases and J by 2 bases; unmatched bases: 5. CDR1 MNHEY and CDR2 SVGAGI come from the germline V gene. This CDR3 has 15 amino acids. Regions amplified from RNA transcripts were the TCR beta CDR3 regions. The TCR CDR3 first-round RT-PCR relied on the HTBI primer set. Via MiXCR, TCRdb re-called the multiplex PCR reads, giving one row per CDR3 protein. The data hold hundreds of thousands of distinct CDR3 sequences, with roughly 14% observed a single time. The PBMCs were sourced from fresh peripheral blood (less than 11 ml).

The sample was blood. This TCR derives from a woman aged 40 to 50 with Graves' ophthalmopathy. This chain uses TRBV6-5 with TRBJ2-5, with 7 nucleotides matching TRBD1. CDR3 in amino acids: CASSYRGRGQETQYF. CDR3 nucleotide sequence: TGTGCCAGCAGTTACAGGGGGCGAGGACAAGAGACCCAGTACTTC.